The sequence of this T cell receptor beta chain was determined in a study of T cell responses to AZD1222 COVID-19 vaccine listed by TCRdb under 2021. General notes on the study: TCR sequencing was performed for roughly 250 trial participants, of whom about 200 were given two doses of AZD1222 and some 25 were given two doses of MenACWY control vaccine. Trial participants were enrolled by age into subgroups of 18-55, 56-69 and 70-plus years, and about 150, 27 and 61 TCR-sequenced participants, respectively, were included in these subgroups. Results the study describes overall, beyond this receptor: Participants were mostly white British and included more females than males, and it was suggested by the authors that clonal diversity may have been underestimated. No day 14 peak-response samples were available, so repertoires were characterized only after the peak T cell response. The vaccine-associated CD4 TCRs covered the entire spike protein, and the dominant responses fell in regions 160-218 and 743-854. Conclusions about previously exposed vaccinees are limited because only a handful of AZD1222 recipients were SARS-CoV-2 seropositive at baseline. The 56-69-year group was small, and its depth increase did not reach significance, likely because of low power. After two AZD1222 doses, spike-specific TCR breadth and depth were significantly higher than at day 0 and than in MenACWY recipients. Epitopes outside the regions mutated in the B.1.351 and B.1.1.7 variants were reportedly recognized by nearly half of the unique spike-specific TCRs.

The CDR3 regions of human TCRbeta chains were subjected to immunosequencing. Per the original workflow: Repertoire TCRs were checked for matches against a reference library of SARS-CoV-2-specific TCRs that had been generated using the MIRA antigen-specificity platform. Breadth was defined as the fraction of unique TCRs that were SARS-CoV-2-associated, and depth was defined as the fraction of total T cells that were SARS-CoV-2-associated. Using the MIRA data, every spike-specific TCR was mapped to the spike region that the TCR reacted to and assigned to either a CD4 or a CD8 class. Log10-transformed breadth and depth values were compared by one-way ANOVA with Sidak's multiple comparisons tests. Here the immuneACCESS table is served through TCRdb, limited to in-frame sequences with V and J called. Missing clones are a known gap in these copies; in checked studies unresolved V genes cover under half, and the rest lacks a known reason. From that table come the V and J calls and clone size; the DNA was used to work out D and trimming. This sample lists about 160,000 clones; about 93% were detected once. The top ten clones comprise around 2.9% of the sample.

Sample time point, as interpreted from the label and publication: about 28 days (+/-7) after the second vaccine dose. AZD1222 recipients with second doses at about 4 weeks or about 12 weeks were pooled, because spike-specific TCR depth and breadth did not differ between schedules. The vaccinee samples were drawn from two UK trials, COV001 and COV002, one of which was a single-blind randomized controlled phase 2/3 trial testing AZD1222 (ChAdOx1 nCoV-19) in healthy adults. For TCRbeta chain sequencing, PBMC samples were collected from trial participants at day 0 and at day 28 after the second dose. For CDR1 and CDR2, the germline V gene lists MNHEY and SVGAGI. V lost 8 bases and J lost 8 bases; the stretch between them is 19 bases long. The CDR3 starts with the cysteine, ends with the phenylalanine, and has 14 residues. Here the CDR3 DNA is all that survives: 42 bases in frame from base 1. As concerns this clone: This clone's antigen is unknown. No per-base quality is available; no much larger clone lies one base away.

Rearrangement joined TRBV6-5 to TRBJ1-3; the D gene cannot be resolved reliably. Source: peripheral blood, taken 28 days after the second AZD1222 dose. The clonotype comes from an adult who received the AZD1222 COVID-19 vaccine. The base sequence is TGTGCCAGCGGCCTGGAGGGCTTCTCAGACACCATATATTTT. Translated, it gives CASGLEGFSDTIYF.